This TCR beta chain appears in the sequencing data of a study of Tregs in tolerant kidney transplant recipients. Study-level points and caveats: Tregs expanded with activated donor B cells seemed most donor-specific. For some patients, primers changed over time, blocking nucleotide-level comparison. No direct test of biological reproducibility was done here. Antigen-driven expansion was suggested because donor-specific Tregs expanded more than all Tregs in tolerant patients.

This clone was counted a single time. Its antigen is not known. There are 14 residues in the CDR3. Germline CDR1 reads MGHDK; CDR2 reads SYGVNS. V lost 3 bases to trimming and J lost 8 bases; unmatched junction nucleotides: 3. Only in-frame clones appear in the TCRdb table, and some are missing; sequencing was by immunoSEQ multiplex PCR. The sample includes about 110,000 clones, 85% to 90% of them seen just once. The gene calls are TRBV25-1 and TRBJ1-4, with TRBD1 matching over 10 bases. The sequenced sample was CD4+ T cells from blood, obtained before the transplant. The clonotype was recovered from a human donor who received a combined kidney and bone marrow transplant. The CDR3: CASSERQGAEKLFF. DNA for the CDR3: TGTGCCAGCAGTGAGAGACAGGGGGCCGAAAAACTGTTTTTT.